Below, one T cell receptor (beta chain) is given with its context. Antigen: not known. Germline trimming cut 5 bases from V and 7 bases from J; bases unmatched to any gene: 6. The CDR3 extends over 14 amino acids. Germline loops: CDR1 SGHTA, CDR2 FQGNSA. Replicate PCRs were loaded with approximately 300 ng DNA from unsorted PBMC, 30,000 or so T cell genomes. TCRdb keeps only in-frame clones here, not all; method: immunoSEQ multiplex PCR. This sample carries 400,000 to 500,000 clones, 70% to 80% of them seen once, and the ten largest clones take around 13%. The sample originates from a study of shared clonotypes between healthy human individuals. Study information: The donor group consisted of two women and three men, aged 18 to 49. Broader study findings: The sampled material consisted only of blood, and tissue repertoires are likely to differ.

This chain uses TRBV7-2 with TRBJ1-5, with 9 bases that match TRBD1. The clonotype originates from a woman between 40 and 55 years old in good health. Some clones in this sample may be carry-over from other donors' samples. The source material was PBMCs. CDR3 DNA: TGTGCCAGCAGCCAACCGGGACAGGGACAGCCCCAGCATTTT. It encodes CASSQPGQGQPQHF.